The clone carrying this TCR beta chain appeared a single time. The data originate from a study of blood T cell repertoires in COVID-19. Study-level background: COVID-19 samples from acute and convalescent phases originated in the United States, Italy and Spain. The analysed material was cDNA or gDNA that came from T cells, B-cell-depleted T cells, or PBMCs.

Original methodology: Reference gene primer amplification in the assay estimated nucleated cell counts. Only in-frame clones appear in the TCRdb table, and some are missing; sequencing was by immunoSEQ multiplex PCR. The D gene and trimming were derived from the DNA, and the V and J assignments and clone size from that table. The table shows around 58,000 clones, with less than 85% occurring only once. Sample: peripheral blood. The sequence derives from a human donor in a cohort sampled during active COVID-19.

The CDR3 spells CASRSAPQGIQETQYF. The CDR3 coding sequence is TGTGCCAGCAGATCAGCGCCACAGGGGATCCAAGAGACCCAGTACTTC. The chain combines TRBV27 with TRBJ2-5; TRBD1 matches 7 bases. The CDR3 totals 16 residues. Germline CDR1 MNHEY, CDR2 SMNVEV (reference sequence). The V gene end was trimmed by 6 bases and the J gene end by 1 base; junction bases not matched to a gene: 11.